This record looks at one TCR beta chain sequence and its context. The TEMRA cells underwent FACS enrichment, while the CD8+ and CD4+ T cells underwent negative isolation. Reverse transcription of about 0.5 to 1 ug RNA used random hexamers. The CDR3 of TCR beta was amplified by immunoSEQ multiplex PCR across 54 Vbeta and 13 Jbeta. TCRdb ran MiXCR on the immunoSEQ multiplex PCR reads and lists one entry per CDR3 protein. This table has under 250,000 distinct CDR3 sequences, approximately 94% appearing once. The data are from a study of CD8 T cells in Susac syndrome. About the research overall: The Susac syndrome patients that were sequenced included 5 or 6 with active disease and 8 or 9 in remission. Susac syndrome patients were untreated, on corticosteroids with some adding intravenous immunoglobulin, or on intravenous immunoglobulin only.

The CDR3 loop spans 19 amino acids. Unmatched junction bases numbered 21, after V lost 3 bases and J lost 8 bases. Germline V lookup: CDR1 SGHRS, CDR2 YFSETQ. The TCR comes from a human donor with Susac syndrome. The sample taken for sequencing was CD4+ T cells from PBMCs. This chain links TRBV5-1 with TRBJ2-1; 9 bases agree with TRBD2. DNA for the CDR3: TGCGCCAGCAGCTCTTTCTTTGCGGGGGGGCCTAAGGGCGGCGATGAGCAGTTCTTC. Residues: CASSSFFAGGPKGGDEQFF. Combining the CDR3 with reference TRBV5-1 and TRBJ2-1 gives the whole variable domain KAGVTQTPRYLIKTRGQQVTLSCSPISGHRSVSWYQQTPGQGLQFLFEYFSETQRNKGNFPGRFSGRQFSNSRSEMNVSTLELGDSALYLCASSSFFAGGPKGGDEQFFGPGTRLTVL.